These 17 T cell receptor delta chains share one sample of origin, sequenced in a study of gammadelta T cells in human blood. TCRdb reprocessed the RT-PCR reads through CATT. The sample consists of 1,500 to 2,000 delta-chain clones, around 7% of them appearing once. Sequencing input: non-Vgamma9Vdelta2 gamma-delta T cells from fetal blood. These receptors all stem from a human fetus.

This clone was seen a few times. Other DNA sequences within the sample encode an identical CDR3. The chain carries TRDV2 and TRDJ3; 13 positions agree with TRDD3. Germline V gene data show CDR1 as GEAIGNYY and CDR2 as EKD. The CDR3 length is 18 residues. V trimming: 3 bases; J trimming: 0 bases; junction bases outside the gene matches: 1. CDR3 sequence reads: CACDYWGIRSWDTRQMFF. The CDR3 DNA reads as TGTGCCTGTGACTACTGGGGGATACGCTCCTGGGACACCCGACAGATGTTTTTC.

This clone was counted a single time. A far larger clone is one nucleotide away, so this likely arose from a read error. Called V gene: TRDV2; the J gene was not called; the listed D gene, TRDD3, was not tested against the DNA. Germline V gives CDR1 GEAIGNYY, CDR2 EKD. This CDR3 is built from 19 residues. In nucleotides, the CDR3 is TGTGCCTGTGACCTTCCACGTACTGGGGGATACGCTTTGACAGCACAACGCTTCTTT. Encoded protein: CACDLPRTGGYALTAQRFF.

By sample share, this clone is medium-sized. At the DNA level, this CDR3 is encoded by other sequences in the same sample as well. The chain couples TRDV3 to TRDJ2; 10 bases map to TRDD3. The CDR3 runs to 14 residues. Looked up from germline, CDR1 is TVYSNPD and CDR2 is GDNSRS (reference sequence). Trimming took 1 base from V and 1 from J; bases not matched to a gene: 0. CDR3 sequence (DNA): TGTGCCTTTACTGGGGGATATTTGACAGCACAACTCTTCTTT. It yields the protein CAFTGGYLTAQLFF.

This clone rates as medium-sized. The gene calls are TRDV1 and TRDJ1; TRDD3 matches 7 bases. V gave up 0 bases and J gave up 0 bases; unmatched junction bases: 13. The V gene's germline CDR1 is TSWWSYY and CDR2 QGS. The CDR3 loop spans 19 amino acids. CDR3 DNA: TGTGCTCTTGGGGAACTAGTACTGGGGATTATAAAGTACACCGATAAACTCATCTTT. Translating it yields CALGELVLGIIKYTDKLIF.

This clone is categorized as medium-sized. This chain links TRDV1 with TRDJ2; no firm D call. The CDR3 runs to 13 residues. Per the germline V gene, CDR1 is TSWWSYY and CDR2 is QGS. V lost 1 base and J lost 5, with 5 bases in between. CDR3 amino acids: CALGEPRTAQLFF. The CDR3 nucleotides are TGTGCTCTTGGGGAACCCCGAACAGCACAACTCTTCTTT.

This clone ranks as medium-sized. The chain is built from TRDV2 and TRDJ2, with 11 bases fitting TRDD3. With 3 bases clipped from V and 5 bases from J, the junction kept 1 base outside the gene matches. The CDR3 totals 14 residues. Looked up from germline, CDR1 is GEAIGNYY and CDR2 is EKD. DNA for the CDR3: TGTGCCTGTGACTGGGGGATACGCACAGCACAACTCTTCTTT. Translating it yields CACDWGIRTAQLFF.

This clone is medium-sized within its sample. The chain combines TRDV2 with TRDJ1; TRDD3 agrees at 11 bases. CDR3 length: 14 amino acids. CDR1 and CDR2 (germline): GEAIGNYY, EKD. The V segment lost 3 bases and the J segment 1 base; nucleotides outside the gene matches: 0. This CDR3 is CACDWGIRTDKLIF. Here the CDR3 DNA reads TGTGCCTGTGACTGGGGGATACGCACCGATAAACTCATCTTT.

This clone was seen more than once but under ten times. Just one base apart from a much larger clone, this may be a read error. This chain uses TRAV36/DV7 with TRDJ2; D gene uncertain. The V gene's germline CDR1 is VTNFRS and CDR2 LTSSGIE (reference sequence). This CDR3 is built from 14 residues. Trimming took off 3 bases at V and 3 bases at J, with 12 bases between the two ends. CDR3 in amino acids: CAVGVPAVTAQLFF. CDR3 nucleotides: TGTGCTGTGGGGGTTCCCGCTGTGACAGCACAACTCTTCTTT.

This chain links TRAV29/DV5 with TRDJ1; TRDD3 agrees at 13 bases. This CDR3 is built from 16 residues. The V segment lost 4 bases and the J segment 0 bases; nucleotides outside the gene matches: 6. Germline-derived CDR1 and CDR2 are NSMFDY and ISSIKDK. CDR3 protein: CAAGTGGYAYTDKLIF. In DNA, the CDR3 is TGTGCAGCAGGGACTGGGGGATACGCGTACACCGATAAACTCATCTTT.

Comment on this clone: A much larger clone is a single base away; this may be a read error. This sample includes further DNA sequences coding for the same CDR3. The gene calls are TRDV2 and TRDJ1; 12 nucleotides match TRDD3. Trimming cost V 3 bases and J 0 bases; bases outside gene matches: 10. CDR3 length: 18 amino acids. Germline loops: CDR1 GEAIGNYY, CDR2 EKD. Here the CDR3 reads CACDGSWGIRRDTDKLIF. In DNA, the CDR3 is TGTGCCTGTGACGGGAGCTGGGGGATACGTCGTGACACCGATAAACTCATCTTT.

The called J gene is TRDJ2, whereas the V gene has no call; the table's D call of TRDD3 was not tested on the DNA. This CDR3 has 17 amino acids. The CDR3 nucleotides read TGTGCTGCGGTCTCTACTGGGGAACCCTCCCTGACAGCACAACTCTTCTTT. Translation: CAAVSTGEPSLTAQLFF.

This clone counts as medium-sized. The chain has TRDV3 and TRDJ3, with 12 bases that match TRDD3. After removal of 0 bases from V and 2 bases from J, the junction contained 2 bases not matched to a gene. The germline V gene has CDR1 TVYSNPD and CDR2 GDNSRS (reference sequence). The CDR3 runs 17 residues. CDR3 DNA: TGTGCCTTTAGCCTGGGGGATACGCCCTGGGACACCCGACAGATGTTTTTC. This encodes CAFSLGDTPWDTRQMFF.

Comment on this clone: Being one base from a much bigger clone, this may be a read error. The J gene is given as TRDJ1, and the V gene is not called; no check of the table's D call, TRDD3, against the DNA was made. CDR3 length equals 15 residues. The CDR3 protein is CAFEGGYEATDKLIF. The CDR3 region has the DNA TGTGCATTCGAGGGGGGATACGAAGCAACCGATAAACTCATCTTT.

This clone rates as medium-sized. The chain joins TRDV3 to TRDJ2; the D gene is possibly TRDD3 (5 bases). CDR3 length: 12 residues. Trimming left V 0 bases short and J 3 bases short, with 5 bases between. Germline CDR1 TVYSNPD, CDR2 GDNSRS (reference sequence). CDR3 in amino acids: CAFRGMTAQLFF. In nucleotides, the CDR3 is TGTGCCTTTAGGGGGATGACAGCACAACTCTTCTTT.

This clone rates as medium-sized (0.01 to 0.1%). The rearrangement links TRDV1 to TRDJ3, with D possibly TRDD3 on 6 matching bases. Germline V lookup: CDR1 TSWWSYY, CDR2 QGS. The CDR3 runs to 19 residues. V was pared by 5 bases and J by 4 bases, with 21 bases between. CDR3 bases: TGTGCTCTTGGGTCCGCCAACCTGGGGATGGGGTGGGACACCCGACAGATGTTTTTC. This sequence encodes CALGSANLGMGWDTRQMFF.

By frequency in the sample, this clone is medium-sized (0.01 to 0.1%). The chain uses TRDV3 and TRDJ1; 10 positions agree with TRDD3. The CDR3 is 16 amino acids. J was trimmed by 0 bases and V by 3 bases; bases with no gene match: 10. Germline V gene sequence: CDR1 TVYSNPD, CDR2 GDNSRS (reference sequence). Here the CDR3 reads CAFFGGGGYYTDKLIF. The DNA of the CDR3 is TGTGCCTTCTTTGGGGGTGGGGGATACTACACCGATAAACTCATCTTT.

By share, this clone counts as large. This chain links TRAV29/DV5 with TRDJ1; tentatively, D is TRDD3 (6 bases). V was shortened by 1 base and J by 2 bases, with 6 bases between the two germline ends. The CDR3 is 12 amino acids. The germline CDR1 and CDR2 sequences are NSMFDY and ISSIKDK. CDR3 protein: CAASWGTDKLIF. CDR3 bases: TGTGCAGCAAGCTGGGGGACCGATAAACTCATCTTT.